This T cell receptor beta chain was profiled in a study of shared clonotypes between healthy human individuals. V lost 1 base to trimming and J lost 0 bases, with 7 bases between them. Germline V gives CDR1 SGHNT, CDR2 YENEEA. CDR3 length: 14 residues. Measured with immunoSEQ multiplex PCR; TCRdb has only the in-frame clones, and not every one. The repertoire holds around 1.1 million clones, roughly 77% seen once, with roughly 0.82% in the top ten. The clonotype comes from a man aged 18 to 29 in good health. Some clones in this sample may be carry-over from other donors' samples. Material: memory CD4+ T cells from PBMCs. The subset was: CD45RA-negative fraction. V is TRBV11-3 and J is TRBJ2-7; no reliable D call. The CDR3 loop is CASSLGPYSYEQYF. For the CDR3, the DNA is TGTGCCAGCAGCTTAGGTCCCTACTCCTACGAGCAGTACTTC.